The rows below give T cell receptor beta chains drawn from one sample of a study of OX40 agonist ivuxolimab in advanced cancers. Clones were read by immunoSEQ multiplex PCR, and TCRdb kept only the in-frame ones, dropping some. The data show about 70,000 clones, about 81% seen once. Sequencing used CD4+ or CD8+ T cells sorted from blood, obtained in a trial of the OX40 agonist ivuxolimab. These receptors all come from an adult with an advanced solid tumor such as melanoma, head and neck, liver or kidney cancer. CDR3s include the opening cysteine and the closing phenylalanine or tryptophan. A D gene is named only where the DNA matches it firmly. Clone size appears in some rows only: once, few, many, or a class for an expanded clone.

clone_size: once; d_call: -; j_call: TRBJ2-7; v_call: TRBV27; cdr3_aa: CASSLSLGPQGEQYF; cdr3_nt: TGTGCCAGCAGTTTATCCCTGGGCCCCCAGGGCGAGCAGTACTTC
clone_size: -; d_call: -; j_call: TRBJ2-7; v_call: TRBV18; cdr3_aa: CASSPPAHGAYEQYF; cdr3_nt: TGTGCCAGCTCACCACCAGCACACGGGGCCTACGAGCAGTACTTC
clone_size: -; d_call: TRBD1; j_call: TRBJ1-4; v_call: TRBV25-1; cdr3_aa: CASSEYGTANEKLFF; cdr3_nt: TGTGCCAGCAGTGAATATGGGACAGCTAATGAAAAACTGTTTTTT
clone_size: few; d_call: TRBD1; j_call: TRBJ2-7; v_call: TRBV6-1; cdr3_aa: CASSEGQGASYEQYF; cdr3_nt: TGTGCCAGCAGTGAAGGACAGGGCGCCTCCTACGAGCAGTACTTC
clone_size: -; d_call: -; j_call: TRBJ1-1; v_call: TRBV10-3; cdr3_aa: CAISEGAGMGNTEAFF; cdr3_nt: TGTGCCATCAGTGAGGGGGCAGGCATGGGGAACACTGAAGCTTTCTTT
clone_size: -; d_call: -; j_call: TRBJ2-1; v_call: TRBV19; cdr3_aa: CASSTRVGEQFF; cdr3_nt: TGTGCCAGTAGTACCCGGGTAGGTGAGCAGTTCTTC
clone_size: -; d_call: -; j_call: TRBJ1-1; v_call: TRBV29-1; cdr3_aa: CSAATDEAFF; cdr3_nt: TGCAGCGCTGCGACAGATGAAGCTTTCTTT
clone_size: -; d_call: -; j_call: TRBJ2-2; v_call: TRBV25-1; cdr3_aa: CASSPPGHNTGELFF; cdr3_nt: TGTGCCAGCAGCCCCCCGGGACACAACACCGGGGAGCTGTTTTTT
clone_size: few; d_call: TRBD1; j_call: TRBJ2-7; v_call: TRBV27; cdr3_aa: CASQTMTGGAYEQYF; cdr3_nt: TGTGCCAGTCAGACCATGACAGGGGGCGCGTACGAGCAGTACTTC
clone_size: -; d_call: -; j_call: TRBJ1-2; v_call: TRBV9; cdr3_aa: CASSESLEVRGGYTF; cdr3_nt: TGTGCCAGCAGCGAGTCCCTTGAAGTCAGAGGTGGCTACACCTTC
clone_size: once; d_call: -; j_call: TRBJ2-7; v_call: TRBV7-8; cdr3_aa: CASSSRYEQYF; cdr3_nt: TGTGCCAGCAGCTCCCGATACGAGCAGTACTTC
clone_size: -; d_call: TRBD1; j_call: TRBJ2-3; v_call: TRBV7-9; cdr3_aa: CASSLIFDRGADTQYF; cdr3_nt: TGTGCCAGCAGCCTGATCTTCGACAGGGGGGCAGATACGCAGTATTTT
clone_size: -; d_call: -; j_call: TRBJ2-7; v_call: TRBV30; cdr3_aa: CAWRAKGLEQYF; cdr3_nt: TGTGCCTGGAGGGCTAAGGGACTCGAGCAGTACTTC
clone_size: -; d_call: -; j_call: TRBJ2-7; v_call: TRBV19; cdr3_aa: CASSIDGNPIYEQYF; cdr3_nt: TGTGCCAGTAGTATAGACGGGAACCCGATCTACGAGCAGTACTTC
clone_size: -; d_call: -; j_call: TRBJ1-6; v_call: TRBV13; cdr3_aa: CASSTRYNSPLHF; cdr3_nt: TGTGCCAGCAGCACCAGGTATAATTCACCCCTCCACTTT
clone_size: -; d_call: -; j_call: TRBJ1-5; v_call: TRBV18; cdr3_aa: CASSAGGNQPQHF; cdr3_nt: TGTGCCAGCTCAGCAGGGGGCAATCAGCCCCAGCATTTT
clone_size: -; d_call: -; j_call: TRBJ1-4; v_call: TRBV19; cdr3_aa: CASSSLRGPTNEKLFF; cdr3_nt: TGTGCCAGTAGTTCGCTCCGGGGGCCAACTAATGAAAAACTGTTTTTT
clone_size: -; d_call: TRBD1; j_call: TRBJ2-5; v_call: TRBV2; cdr3_aa: CASSGTGGEQETQYF; cdr3_nt: TGTGCCAGCAGTGGGACAGGGGGGGAGCAAGAGACCCAGTACTTC
clone_size: -; d_call: -; j_call: TRBJ1-2; v_call: TRBV5-5; cdr3_aa: CASSLVGSGEGYGYTF; cdr3_nt: TGTGCCAGCAGCTTGGTCGGTTCGGGAGAGGGCTATGGCTACACCTTC
clone_size: -; d_call: -; j_call: TRBJ2-2; v_call: TRBV2; cdr3_aa: CASRLISGELFF; cdr3_nt: TGTGCCAGCAGACTGATCTCCGGGGAGCTGTTTTTT
clone_size: -; d_call: -; j_call: TRBJ2-6; v_call: TRBV7-9; cdr3_aa: CASSLDGSGANVLTF; cdr3_nt: TGTGCCAGCAGCTTAGATGGCTCTGGGGCCAACGTCCTGACTTTC
clone_size: -; d_call: -; j_call: TRBJ1-6; v_call: TRBV25-1; cdr3_aa: CASSEGRVAHSPLHF; cdr3_nt: TGTGCCAGCAGTGAGGGGCGGGTAGCACATTCACCCCTCCACTTT
clone_size: -; d_call: -; j_call: TRBJ2-7; v_call: TRBV7-2; cdr3_aa: CASSLKPWGLEQYF; cdr3_nt: TGTGCCAGCAGCTTAAAACCCTGGGGTCTCGAGCAGTACTTC
clone_size: -; d_call: TRBD1; j_call: TRBJ1-2; v_call: TRBV5-6; cdr3_aa: CASSPTGTGVRSGYTF; cdr3_nt: TGTGCCAGCAGCCCGACTGGGACAGGGGTGCGGAGTGGCTACACCTTC
clone_size: -; d_call: -; j_call: TRBJ1-1; v_call: TRBV12-5; cdr3_aa: CASGPTKGTEAFF; cdr3_nt: TGTGCTAGTGGTCCGACCAAGGGGACTGAAGCTTTCTTT
clone_size: -; d_call: -; j_call: TRBJ1-6; v_call: TRBV2; cdr3_aa: CASSEEYRNSPLHF; cdr3_nt: TGTGCCAGCAGTGAAGAGTACCGAAATTCACCCCTCCACTTT
clone_size: few; d_call: -; j_call: TRBJ1-5; v_call: TRBV2; cdr3_aa: CASSGITGPNQPQHF; cdr3_nt: TGTGCCAGCAGTGGTATAACAGGGCCCAATCAGCCCCAGCATTTT
clone_size: -; d_call: -; j_call: TRBJ2-7; v_call: TRBV23-1; cdr3_aa: CASSQTGTSGTFYEQYF; cdr3_nt: TGCGCCAGCAGTCAGACAGGAACGAGCGGAACTTTCTACGAGCAGTACTTC
clone_size: -; d_call: TRBD2; j_call: TRBJ2-1; v_call: TRBV11-2; cdr3_aa: CASSLGAGTKVFF; cdr3_nt: TGTGCCAGCAGCTTAGGAGCCGGGACTAAGGTGTTCTTC
clone_size: -; d_call: -; j_call: TRBJ1-2; v_call: TRBV20-1; cdr3_aa: CSARTGYGYTF; cdr3_nt: TGCAGTGCTAGGACAGGTTATGGCTACACCTTC
clone_size: -; d_call: -; j_call: TRBJ1-5; v_call: TRBV6-5; cdr3_aa: CASSLKPGASNQPQHF; cdr3_nt: TGTGCCAGCAGTTTAAAACCAGGTGCCAGCAATCAGCCCCAGCATTTT
clone_size: few; d_call: -; j_call: TRBJ1-6; v_call: TRBV6-1; cdr3_aa: CASGKRSYNSPLHF; cdr3_nt: TGTGCCAGCGGGAAGAGGTCCTATAATTCACCCCTCCACTTT
clone_size: once; d_call: -; j_call: TRBJ2-5; v_call: TRBV30; cdr3_aa: CAWTPEQVLQETQYF; cdr3_nt: TGTGCCTGGACCCCTGAACAGGTCCTTCAAGAGACCCAGTACTTC
clone_size: -; d_call: TRBD1; j_call: TRBJ1-2; v_call: TRBV5-1; cdr3_aa: CASSLGTGGGSGYTF; cdr3_nt: TGCGCCAGCAGCTTAGGGACAGGGGGCGGTTCTGGCTACACCTTC
clone_size: -; d_call: -; j_call: TRBJ1-3; v_call: TRBV7-9; cdr3_aa: CASSPLGGSGNTIYF; cdr3_nt: TGTGCCAGCAGTCCTTTGGGAGGGTCCGGAAACACCATATATTTT
clone_size: few; d_call: -; j_call: TRBJ2-3; v_call: TRBV6-1; cdr3_aa: CASTLHSTDTQYF; cdr3_nt: TGTGCCAGCACCCTACATAGCACAGATACGCAGTATTTT
clone_size: -; d_call: -; j_call: TRBJ1-1; v_call: TRBV7-2; cdr3_aa: CASSSTTPEIKAFF; cdr3_nt: TGTGCCAGCAGCTCAACGACCCCGGAAATCAAAGCTTTCTTT
clone_size: -; d_call: -; j_call: TRBJ1-5; v_call: TRBV29-1; cdr3_aa: CSVRDSNQPQHF; cdr3_nt: TGCAGCGTGCGAGATAGCAATCAGCCCCAGCATTTT